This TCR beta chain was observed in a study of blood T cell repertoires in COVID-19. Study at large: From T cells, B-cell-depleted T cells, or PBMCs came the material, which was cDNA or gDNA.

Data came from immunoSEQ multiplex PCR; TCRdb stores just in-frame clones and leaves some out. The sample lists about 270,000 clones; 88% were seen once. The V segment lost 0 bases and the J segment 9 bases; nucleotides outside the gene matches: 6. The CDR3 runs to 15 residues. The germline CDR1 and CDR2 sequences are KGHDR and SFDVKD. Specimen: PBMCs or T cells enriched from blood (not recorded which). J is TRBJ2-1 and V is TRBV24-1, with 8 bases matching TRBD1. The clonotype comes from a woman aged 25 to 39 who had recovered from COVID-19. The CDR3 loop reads CATSDLRQGTREQFF. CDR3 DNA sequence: TGTGCCACCAGTGATTTGCGACAGGGGACGCGTGAGCAGTTCTTC.